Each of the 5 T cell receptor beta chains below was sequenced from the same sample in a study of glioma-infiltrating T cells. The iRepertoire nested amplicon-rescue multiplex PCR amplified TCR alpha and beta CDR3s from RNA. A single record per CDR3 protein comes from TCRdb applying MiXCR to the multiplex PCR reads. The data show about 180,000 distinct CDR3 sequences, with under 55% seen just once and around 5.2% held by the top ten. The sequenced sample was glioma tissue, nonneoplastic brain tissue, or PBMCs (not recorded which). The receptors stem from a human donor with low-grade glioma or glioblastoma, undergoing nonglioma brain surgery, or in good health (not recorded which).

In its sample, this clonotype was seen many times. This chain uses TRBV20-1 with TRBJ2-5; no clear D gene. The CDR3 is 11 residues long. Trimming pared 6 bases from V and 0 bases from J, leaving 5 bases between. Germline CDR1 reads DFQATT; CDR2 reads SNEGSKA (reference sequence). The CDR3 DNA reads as TGCAGTGCGCAGGACCAAGAGACCCAGTACTTC. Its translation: CSAQDQETQYF.

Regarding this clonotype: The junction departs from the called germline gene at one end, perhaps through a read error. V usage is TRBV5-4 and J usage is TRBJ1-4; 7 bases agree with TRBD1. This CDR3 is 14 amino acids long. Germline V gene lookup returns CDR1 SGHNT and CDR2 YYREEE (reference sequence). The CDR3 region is CASSLKGTDEELFF. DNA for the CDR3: TGTGCCAGCAGTCTTAAGGGGACAGATGAAGAACTGTTTTTT.

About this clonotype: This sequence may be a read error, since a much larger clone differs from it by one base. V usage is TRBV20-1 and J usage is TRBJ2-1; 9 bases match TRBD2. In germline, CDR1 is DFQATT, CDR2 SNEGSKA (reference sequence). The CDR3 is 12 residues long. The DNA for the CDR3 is TGCGCGACGGGGCGGGGGGGGGATGAGCAGTTCTTC. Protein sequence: CATGRGGDEQFF.

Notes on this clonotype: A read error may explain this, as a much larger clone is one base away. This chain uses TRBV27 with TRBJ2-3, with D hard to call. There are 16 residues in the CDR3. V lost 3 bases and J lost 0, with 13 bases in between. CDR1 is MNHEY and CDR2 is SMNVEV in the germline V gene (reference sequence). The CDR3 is CASSFRFRPSTDTQYF. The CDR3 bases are TGTGCCAGCAGTTTTAGGTTCCGGCCAAGCACAGATACGCAGTATTTT.

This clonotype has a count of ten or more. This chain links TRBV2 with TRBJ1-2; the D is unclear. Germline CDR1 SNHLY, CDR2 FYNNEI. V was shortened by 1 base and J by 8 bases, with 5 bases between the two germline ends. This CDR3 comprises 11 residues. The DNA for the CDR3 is TGTGCCAGCAGTGAAGGGAAGGGCTACACCTTC. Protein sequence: CASSEGKGYTF.